This T cell receptor (beta chain) was captured by sequencing in a study of T-cell memory formation after mild COVID-19. From the 5' RACE reads, TCRdb called clonotypes with MiXCR, one entry per CDR3 protein. This sample has about 560,000 distinct CDR3 sequences, with about 20% found just once. Regarding the study as a whole: Pre-infection memory showed some responding clones, and this suggested that cross-reactive memory joined.

Turning to this clonotype: Its target is unknown.

Germline assignment: CDR1 SGHKS and CDR2 YYEKEE (reference sequence). V was pared by 2 bases and J by 1 base, with 4 bases of the junction left unmatched. This CDR3 region has 15 residues. Sequencing was carried out using PBMCs or a T cell subset sorted from them (not recorded which). The rearrangement joins TRBV5-5 to TRBJ1-1; 8 nucleotides align to TRBD1. The clonotype comes from an adult woman who had mild COVID-19 (a few samples of this study predate the infection). Cell type and time point are not known. CDR3 nucleotide sequence: TGTGCCAGCAGCTTCGGCAGGGGGCCGAACACTGAAGCTTTCTTT. Its protein product is CASSFGRGPNTEAFF.